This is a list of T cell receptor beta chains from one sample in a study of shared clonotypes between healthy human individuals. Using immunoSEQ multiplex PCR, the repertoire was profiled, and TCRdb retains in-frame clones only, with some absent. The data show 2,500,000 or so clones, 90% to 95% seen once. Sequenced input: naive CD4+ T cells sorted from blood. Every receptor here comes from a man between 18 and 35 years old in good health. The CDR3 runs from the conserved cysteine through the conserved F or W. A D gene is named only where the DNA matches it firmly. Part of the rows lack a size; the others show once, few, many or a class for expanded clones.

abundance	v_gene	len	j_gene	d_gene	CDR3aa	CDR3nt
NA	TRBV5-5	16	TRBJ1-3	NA	CASSLVTVLSGNTIYF	TGTGCCAGCAGCTTGGTAACAGTTCTCTCTGGAAACACCATATATTTT
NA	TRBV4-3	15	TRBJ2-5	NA	CASSQGSQGKETQYF	TGCGCCAGCAGCCAGGGTTCCCAGGGAAAGGAGACCCAGTACTTC
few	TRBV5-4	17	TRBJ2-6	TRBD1	CASSLAQGASGANVLTF	TGTGCCAGCAGCTTGGCCCAGGGGGCCTCTGGGGCCAACGTCCTGACTTTC
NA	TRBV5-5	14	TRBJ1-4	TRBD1	CASRWTGPNEKLFF	TGTGCCAGCAGGTGGACAGGGCCTAATGAAAAACTGTTTTTT
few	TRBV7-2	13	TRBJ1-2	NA	CASSFVQPHGYTF	TGTGCCAGCAGCTTCGTACAACCCCATGGCTACACCTTC
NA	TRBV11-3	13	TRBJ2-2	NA	CASSLRQTGELFF	TGTGCCAGCAGCCTTAGACAAACCGGGGAGCTGTTTTTT
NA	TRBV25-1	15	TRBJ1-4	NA	CASSLGFLSGEKLFF	TGTGCCAGCAGTCTCGGGTTTCTTTCGGGTGAAAAACTGTTTTTT
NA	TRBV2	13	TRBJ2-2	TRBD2	CASTGAGVGELFF	TGTGCCAGCACCGGAGCGGGGGTCGGGGAGCTGTTTTTT
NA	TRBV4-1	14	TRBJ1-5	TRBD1	CASSLGQGRQPQHF	TGCGCCAGCAGCCTCGGACAGGGACGTCAGCCCCAGCATTTT
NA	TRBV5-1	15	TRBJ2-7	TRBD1	CASSLWGQGADEQYF	TGCGCCAGCAGCTTGTGGGGACAGGGGGCCGACGAGCAGTACTTC
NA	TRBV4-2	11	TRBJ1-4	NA	CASSLDLQLFF	TGTGCCAGCAGCCTTGACCTTCAACTGTTTTTT
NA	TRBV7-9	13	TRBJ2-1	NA	CASSLAGSNEQFF	TGTGCCAGCAGCTTAGCGGGGAGCAATGAGCAGTTCTTC
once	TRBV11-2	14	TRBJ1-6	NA	CASSLQGEYSPLHF	TGTGCCAGCAGCTTACAAGGAGAGTATTCACCCCTCCACTTT
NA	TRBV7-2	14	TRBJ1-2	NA	CASSLESQTYGYTF	TGTGCCAGCAGCTTAGAATCCCAGACCTATGGCTACACCTTC